The 20 T cell receptor beta chains given below trace back to one sample, sequenced in a study of CD8 T cell repertoires and HIV-1 epitope variants. Profiling relied on immunoSEQ multiplex PCR, and the TCRdb table lists in-frame clones only, not all of them. The sample carries some 6,000 clones, less than 70% recorded once. These TCRs' antigens remain unknown. Sequenced: cultured CD8+ T cells derived from PBMCs. The receptors were sampled from a male donor with HIV.

This clone is classed as large (0.1 to 1%). The chain has TRBV13 and TRBJ2-1; D may be TRBD1 or TRBD2 (6 bases each). The V gene lost 5 bases and the J gene lost 3 bases, with 17 bases spanning the gap. The CDR3 is 16 amino acids. Germline V gene data show CDR1 as PRHDT and CDR2 as FYEKMQ (reference sequence). The CDR3 DNA is TGTGCCAGCAGCCCCCTCTCTGGGGGGCTCTACAATGAGCAGTTCTTC. Amino acid sequence: CASSPLSGGLYNEQFF.

The chain carries TRBV28 and TRBJ1-3; a weak D match, TRBD1 (6 bases). There are 16 residues in the CDR3. The V gene's germline CDR1 is MDHEN and CDR2 SYDVKM. V was cut by 6 bases and J by 4 bases, with 19 bases left in between. CDR3 residues: CASRGPGQLSGNTIYF. As DNA, the CDR3 is TGTGCCAGCAGGGGACCCGGACAGTTGTCAGGAAACACCATATATTTT.

This clone was picked up a small number of times. The rearrangement joins TRBV13 to TRBJ1-3; possibly TRBD1 for D (5 bases). The CDR3 totals 17 residues. CDR1 PRHDT and CDR2 FYEKMQ come from the germline V gene (reference sequence). Trimming removed 5 bases at V and 0 bases at J, with 17 bases between. The CDR3 DNA reads as TGTGCCAGCAGCGGTGGATTTGGGGCTAGCTCTGGAAACACCATATATTTT. It yields the protein CASSGGFGASSGNTIYF.

The CDR3 bases are TGTGCCAGCAGTAGCCAGTCGGATCAGCCCCAGCATTTT. It codes for CASSSQSDQPQHF. V usage is TRBV7-2 and J usage is TRBJ1-5; D remains ambiguous. This CDR3 has 13 residues. Germline V gene lookup returns CDR1 SGHTA and CDR2 FQGNSA. V was clipped by 6 bases and J by 5 bases, with 11 bases between them.

This clone is judged large. The rearrangement links TRBV7-9 to TRBJ2-7; the D gene is possibly TRBD2 (6 bases). The CDR3 covers 12 residues. Trimming removed 2 bases from V and 6 bases from J, with 8 bases in between. Germline V CDR1 and CDR2: SEHNR, FQNEAQ (reference sequence). The CDR3 loop reads CASSLRAGEQYF. The CDR3, as DNA: TGTGCCAGCAGCTTACGAGCGGGCGAGCAGTACTTC.

The chain is built from TRBV5-1 and TRBJ2-7, with D perhaps matching TRBD1 (6 bases). V lost 5 bases and J lost 0, with 9 bases in between. From germline, CDR1 is SGHRS and CDR2 YFSETQ. The CDR3 covers 13 residues. The CDR3 DNA sequence: TGCGCCAGCAGGCCGGACAGCTCCTACGAGCAGTACTTC. Translating it yields CASRPDSSYEQYF.

There are a few counts of this clone. The rearrangement uses TRBV19 and TRBJ2-1; the match to TRBD2 covers 7 bases. Germline assignment: CDR1 LNHDA and CDR2 SQIVND (reference sequence). Losses at the gene ends were 4 bases for V and 0 bases for J; bases not matched to a gene: 3. CDR3 length equals 15 residues. CDR3 protein: CASSTSGNSYNEQFF. CDR3 DNA: TGTGCCAGTAGTACTAGCGGTAACTCCTACAATGAGCAGTTCTTC.

This chain joins TRBV27 and TRBJ2-7, with unresolved D. This CDR3 region has 15 residues. V was pared by 2 bases and J by 0 bases, with 11 bases between. Germline V gene sequence: CDR1 MNHEY, CDR2 SMNVEV (reference sequence). CDR3 region: CASSLQAGSSYEQYF. The CDR3 region has the DNA TGTGCCAGCAGTTTACAAGCCGGTAGCTCCTACGAGCAGTACTTC.

The chain uses TRBV28 and TRBJ2-1, with 7 bases fitting TRBD2. V gave up 7 bases and J gave up 0 bases; unmatched junction bases: 12. Per the germline V gene, CDR1 is MDHEN and CDR2 is SYDVKM. This CDR3 spans 17 amino acids. CDR3 region: CASNLGRSGNSYNEQFF. The CDR3 bases are TGTGCCAGCAACTTGGGACGGAGCGGGAACTCCTACAATGAGCAGTTCTTC.

In its sample, this clone was seen a few times. The V and J genes are TRBV9 and TRBJ1-1; TRBD1 is a possible D gene (6 bases). Trimming shortened V by 7 bases and J by 5 bases, and 9 bases separated the two germline ends. The CDR3 loop spans 11 amino acids. Germline V gene data show CDR1 as SGDLS and CDR2 as YYNGEE. The CDR3 is CASRRGTEAFF. CDR3 sequence (DNA): TGTGCCAGCCGGAGGGGGACTGAAGCTTTCTTT.

The chain recombines TRBV4-3 with TRBJ2-7; D might be TRBD1 (7 bases). The ends were cut back, 0 bases at V and 1 base at J, with 16 bases in the middle. Germline values: CDR1 LGHNA, CDR2 YSLEER. The CDR3 runs to 17 residues. The CDR3 DNA follows: TGCGCCAGCAGCCAAGATGTAGGGGACAGCGGGTCCTACGAGCAGTACTTC. Amino acids: CASSQDVGDSGSYEQYF.

This chain joins TRBV6-5 and TRBJ2-7; D is perhaps TRBD2 (5 bases). CDR3 length equals 12 residues. Germline V gives CDR1 MNHEY, CDR2 SVGAGI. Deletions cut 7 bases from V and 0 bases from J, with 7 bases between. In DNA, the CDR3 is TGTGCCAGCACGGGGAACTCCTACGAGCAGTACTTC. Its translation is CASTGNSYEQYF.

The J gene is TRBJ1-5, the V gene TRBV2; D might be TRBD1 (5 bases). The CDR3 is 16 residues long. The germline V and J ends were trimmed by 0 bases and 5 bases, with 14 bases remaining between them. Germline values: CDR1 SNHLY, CDR2 FYNNEI. The CDR3 nucleotides read TGTGCCAGCAGTGAAGCAGGGAGGGGCAGTTATCAGCCCCAGCATTTT. Translating it yields CASSEAGRGSYQPQHF.

This chain uses TRBV7-6 with TRBJ1-3, with TRBD1 matching over 7 bases. Trimming at V came to 5 bases and at J to 8 bases, leaving 12 bases not matched to a gene. The germline V gene encodes CDR1 SGHVS and CDR2 FNYEAQ. This CDR3 is 15 amino acids long. The CDR3 is CASSPAWDRGHTIYF. As DNA, the CDR3 is TGTGCCAGCAGCCCTGCCTGGGACAGAGGGCACACCATATATTTT.

This chain uses TRBV30 with TRBJ1-2; a weak D match, TRBD1 (5 bases). Germline values: CDR1 GTSNPN, CDR2 SVGIG (reference sequence). V lost 6 bases and J lost 2, with 10 bases in between. The CDR3 is 12 residues long. In DNA form, the CDR3 reads TGTGCCTGTCAGGGCTCAAACTATGGCTACACCTTC. Translation gives CACQGSNYGYTF.

A note on this clone: An end of the junction differs from the germline gene, which may be a read error. The genes are TRBV27 and TRBJ2-3, with D possibly matching TRBD1 (5 bases). This CDR3 comprises 13 residues. Per germline, CDR1 MNHEY and CDR2 SMNVEV (reference sequence). The CDR3 DNA reads TGTGCCAGCAGTTCCTGGGGCACGGATACGCAGTATTTT. The encoded protein is CASSSWGTDTQYF.

The chain links TRBV5-1 to TRBJ2-2, with a tentative D call TRBD2 (5 bases). The CDR3 contains 14 residues. The V end was cut by 5 bases, the J end by 6 bases, with 14 bases between. Germline-derived CDR1 and CDR2 are SGHRS and YFSETQ. The CDR3 bases are TGCGCCAGCAGGGATTCGGGGTTTCCCGGGGAGCTGTTTTTT. Protein sequence: CASRDSGFPGELFF.

The chain uses TRBV4-3 and TRBJ2-5; 7 positions agree with TRBD2. V lost 3 bases and J lost 5; bases outside the gene matches: 6. The CDR3 sequence is 14 residues long. From germline, CDR1 is LGHNA and CDR2 YSLEER. This chain's CDR3 is CASSQRGSPETQYF. The CDR3 bases are TGCGCCAGCAGCCAGCGGGGGTCGCCCGAGACCCAGTACTTC.

The J gene is TRBJ2-3, the V gene TRBV29-1; perhaps TRBD2 as D (5 bases). The CDR3 spans 15 residues. Germline V gene data show CDR1 as SQVTM and CDR2 as ANQGSEA. V dropped 5 bases and J dropped 0 bases, with 15 bases sitting between them. CDR3 amino acids: CSVLRESTSTDTQYF. The CDR3 DNA sequence: TGCAGCGTTTTACGGGAAAGTACTAGCACAGATACGCAGTATTTT.

The rearrangement uses TRBV6-5 and TRBJ2-1; unclear D gene. The CDR3 has 14 residues. Trimming shortened V by 2 bases and J by 6 bases, and 11 bases separated the two germline ends. Germline V gene sequence: CDR1 MNHEY, CDR2 SVGAGI. In DNA form, the CDR3 reads TGTGCCAGCAGTTACCTTGGGCGGTCCAATGAGCAGTTCTTC. Translation: CASSYLGRSNEQFF.